What follows are 29 T cell receptor beta chains derived from one specimen sequenced in a study of T cell responses to AZD1222 COVID-19 vaccine. The data were produced by immunoSEQ multiplex PCR, yet TCRdb's version contains in-frame clones alone and is incomplete. The data contain about 130,000 clones, approximately 93% of them singletons. The source material was peripheral blood, sampled on day 0 of AZD1222 vaccination. These receptors originate from an adult in good health.

V is TRBV20-1 and J is TRBJ1-5; maybe TRBD1 (5 bases). The V end lost 3 bases, the J end lost 2 bases, and 11 bases lay between the germline ends. Germline CDR1 DFQATT, CDR2 SNEGSKA (reference sequence). The CDR3 spans 14 residues. The CDR3 sequence: CSASGGGGNQPQHF. CDR3 DNA sequence: TGCAGTGCTAGTGGCGGGGGGGGCAATCAGCCCCAGCATTTT.

This rearrangement joins TRBV5-1 to TRBJ1-1; D is perhaps TRBD1 (5 bases). Germline V gene sequence: CDR1 SGHRS, CDR2 YFSETQ. V was trimmed by 1 base and J by 7 bases, leaving 11 bases between them. The CDR3 contains 13 residues. CDR3 sequence: CASSLTGGFEAFF. CDR3 bases: TGCGCCAGCAGCTTGACTGGGGGATTTGAAGCTTTCTTT.

In DNA, the CDR3 is TGCGCCAGCACCGGGGCGGAATCTAACTATGGCTACACCTTC. Protein product: CASTGAESNYGYTF. This rearrangement joins TRBV10-2 to TRBJ1-2; perhaps TRBD1 as D (5 bases). Trimming took 7 bases from V and 0 from J, leaving 12 bases between them. The CDR3 runs to 14 residues. From germline, CDR1 is WSHSY and CDR2 SAAADI.

The V and J genes are TRBV18 and TRBJ1-3, with D possibly TRBD1 on 5 matching bases. The CDR3 is 16 residues long. CDR1 and CDR2 from the germline V gene are KGHSH and LQKENI. V was clipped by 3 bases and J by 4 bases, with 16 bases between them. The CDR3 sequence: CASSPSEGPRGNTIYF. The DNA of the CDR3 is TGTGCCAGCTCACCCTCAGAGGGACCACGCGGAAACACCATATATTTT.

V is TRBV3-1 (or the pseudogene TRBV3-2) and J is TRBJ1-5, with D possibly TRBD1 on 5 matching bases. The CDR3 length is 16 residues. From germline, CDR1 is LGHDT and CDR2 YNNKEL (reference sequence). Between the trimmed V and J ends, which lost 4 bases and 1 base, there was a span of 14 bases. CDR3 residues: CASSPQVGRSNQPQHF. The CDR3 DNA sequence: TGTGCCAGCAGCCCCCAGGTGGGGCGGAGCAATCAGCCCCAGCATTTT.

The V and J genes are TRBV28 and TRBJ2-7; D perhaps matches TRBD2 (6 bases). V shed 7 bases and J shed 4 bases, with 11 bases lying between them. Germline lookup yields CDR1 MDHEN and CDR2 SYDVKM. This CDR3 comprises 12 residues. The chain's CDR3 is CASNLGGYEQYF. The CDR3 DNA follows: TGTGCCAGCAATCTTGGGGGGTACGAGCAGTACTTC.

The genes are TRBV28 and TRBJ1-5, with 8 bases matching TRBD1. This CDR3 contains 16 residues. V shed 3 bases, J shed 2 bases, and the junction held 6 bases outside the gene matches. Per germline, CDR1 MDHEN and CDR2 SYDVKM. CDR3 protein: CASSFLGQGGNQPQHF. The DNA for the CDR3 is TGTGCCAGCAGTTTCCTTGGACAGGGAGGCAATCAGCCCCAGCATTTT.

This clone appeared once. The rearrangement links TRBV5-1 to TRBJ1-2; the match to TRBD1 covers 7 bases. The CDR3 is made up of 17 amino acids. CDR1 and CDR2 (germline): SGHRS, YFSETQ. V dropped 2 bases and J dropped 1; count of bases not matched to a gene: 11. CDR3 bases: TGCGCCAGCAGCTTCGGGACAGAATCCTCTCTTAACTATGGCTACACCTTC. Translating it yields CASSFGTESSLNYGYTF.

V gene TRBV28 combines with J gene TRBJ2-7; TRBD2 agrees at 13 bases. Germline CDR1 and CDR2: MDHEN and SYDVKM. The CDR3 is 16 residues long. After removal of 9 bases from V and 2 bases from J, the junction contained 10 bases not matched to a gene. In DNA, the CDR3 is TGTGCCAGTTCTGGGACTAGCGGGAATTTCCCCTACGAGCAGTACTTC. This sequence encodes CASSGTSGNFPYEQYF.

The V gene is TRBV19, the J gene TRBJ1-2; D might be TRBD1 (5 bases). Trimming cost V 3 bases and J 8 bases, with 13 bases left between them. This CDR3 is 13 amino acids long. Germline CDR1 LNHDA, CDR2 SQIVND (reference sequence). The CDR3 protein is CASSIYPRDGYTF. CDR3 nucleotides: TGTGCCAGTAGTATTTATCCCCGGGACGGCTACACCTTC.

The V gene is TRBV19, the J gene TRBJ2-7; D possibly corresponds to TRBD1 (5 bases). There are 13 residues in the CDR3. V was cut by 3 bases and J by 2 bases, with 8 bases left in between. Germline values: CDR1 LNHDA, CDR2 SQIVND (reference sequence). This CDR3 reads CASSIDSTYEQYF. The CDR3 DNA reads TGTGCCAGTAGTATCGACAGCACCTACGAGCAGTACTTC. Full variable domain (remainder filled in from reference TRBV19 and TRBJ2-7): DGGITQSPKYLFRKEGQNVTLSCEQNLNHDAMYWYRQDPGQGLRLIYYSQIVNDFQKGDIAEGYSVSREKKESFPLTVTSAQKNPTAFYLCASSIDSTYEQYFGPGTRLTVT.

This clone was counted a single time. The J gene is TRBJ1-4, the V gene TRBV5-1; D might be TRBD1 (6 bases). The CDR3 runs to 14 residues. Germline-derived CDR1 and CDR2 are SGHRS and YFSETQ. The germline V and J ends were trimmed by 4 bases and 10 bases, with 17 bases remaining between them. CDR3 in DNA: TGCGCCAGCAGCCAGGGACAAGAGAGGGGAAAACTGTTTTTT. Its translation is CASSQGQERGKLFF.

The chain recombines TRBV2 with TRBJ2-5; D may be TRBD1 (5 bases). Germline-derived CDR1 and CDR2 are SNHLY and FYNNEI. The ends were cut back, 1 base at V and 4 bases at J, with 13 bases in the middle. The CDR3 totals 15 residues. The CDR3 nucleotides are TGTGCCAGCAGTGAAGAAGGGGTATCTGGAGAGACCCAGTACTTC. Translated, it gives CASSEEGVSGETQYF.

The genes are TRBV7-9 and TRBJ2-3, with D unclear. The CDR3 runs 13 residues. The V and J ends lost 1 base and 10 bases respectively, with 12 bases between them. Germline lookup yields CDR1 SEHNR and CDR2 FQNEAQ (reference sequence). The CDR3 coding sequence is TGTGCCAGCAGCTTAGGGCCCTCTTATCCGCAGTATTTT. Its translation is CASSLGPSYPQYF.

The DNA for the CDR3 is TGTGCCAGCAGTTTCGGAGGAGGACATCCCGCTAGCACAGATACGCAGTATTTT. This sequence encodes CASSFGGGHPASTDTQYF. The chain joins TRBV28 to TRBJ2-3, with D perhaps given as TRBD1 or TRBD2 (5 bases each). This CDR3 has 18 residues. Between the trimmed V and J ends, which lost 3 bases and 0 bases, there was a span of 19 bases. Looked up from germline, CDR1 is MDHEN and CDR2 is SYDVKM.

The chain carries TRBV7-2 and TRBJ2-1, with D maybe TRBD2 (6 bases). Germline CDR1 and CDR2: SGHTA and FQGNSA. The V gene lost 1 base and the J gene lost 8 bases, with 9 bases spanning the gap. The CDR3 consists of 13 residues. CDR3 protein: CASSLGPGDEQFF. In nucleotides, the CDR3 is TGTGCCAGCAGCTTAGGCCCGGGGGATGAGCAGTTCTTC.

The chain carries TRBV11-3 and TRBJ1-1; D call uncertain. In germline, CDR1 is SGHNT, CDR2 YENEEA. Trimming left V 5 bases short and J 3 bases short, with 16 bases between. The CDR3 is made up of 15 amino acids. The CDR3 nucleotides are TGTGCCAGCAGCCCGGGTGGGGAACGGGACACTGAAGCTTTCTTT. It encodes CASSPGGERDTEAFF.

The V gene is TRBV6-2 or TRBV6-3, the J gene TRBJ2-3, with D maybe TRBD2 (6 bases). The CDR3 loop spans 15 amino acids. Per germline, CDR1 MNHEY and CDR2 SVGEGT. Trimming stripped 5 bases from V and 4 bases from J, with 16 bases between. CDR3 sequence: CASSQAGRRPDTQYF. The CDR3 region has the DNA TGTGCCAGCAGTCAAGCCGGGAGACGACCAGATACGCAGTATTTT.

The gene calls are TRBV27 and TRBJ2-7; D uncertain. In germline, CDR1 is MNHEY, CDR2 SMNVEV (reference sequence). CDR3 length: 13 residues. Trimming took 2 bases from V and 3 from J, leaving 8 bases between them. CDR3 amino acids: CASSLTRNYEQYF. The CDR3 DNA is TGTGCCAGCAGTTTAACGAGGAACTACGAGCAGTACTTC.

The V and J genes are TRBV28 and TRBJ1-2; D not certain. This CDR3 is 14 amino acids long. V lost 2 bases to trimming and J lost 1 base, with 8 bases between them. The germline gives CDR1 MDHEN, CDR2 SYDVKM. The DNA for the CDR3 is TGTGCCAGCAGTTTAATACCTCTTAACTATGGCTACACCTTC. Translating it yields CASSLIPLNYGYTF.

This chain joins TRBV9 and TRBJ1-6; TRBD1 is a possible D gene (5 bases). There are 14 residues in the CDR3. Trimming took 0 bases from V and 14 from J, leaving 15 bases between them. Germline V lookup: CDR1 SGDLS, CDR2 YYNGEE. The CDR3 protein is CASSVGTPGGALHF. The DNA of the CDR3 is TGTGCCAGCAGCGTAGGGACTCCCGGAGGGGCCCTCCACTTT.

The rearrangement joins TRBV6-5 to TRBJ2-7, with D perhaps TRBD2 (5 bases). V lost 8 bases and J lost 7, with 15 bases in between. CDR1 MNHEY and CDR2 SVGAGI come from the germline V gene. The CDR3 totals 12 residues. The CDR3 DNA reads TGTGCCAGCCTCGCGAGGGCTGGGGAGCAGTACTTC. Residues: CASLARAGEQYF.

This clone has a handful of counts. This chain uses TRBV7-9 with TRBJ1-4; D gene ambiguous. Germline V lookup: CDR1 SEHNR, CDR2 FQNEAQ (reference sequence). This CDR3 contains 15 residues. The V and J ends lost 1 base and 0 bases respectively, with 6 bases between them. The CDR3 spells CASSLVGATNEKLFF. The CDR3 bases are TGTGCCAGCAGCTTAGTCGGCGCAACTAATGAAAAACTGTTTTTT.

The chain carries TRBV27 and TRBJ2-7; TRBD2 agrees at 7 bases. J gave up 5 bases and V 5 bases, and 18 bases lay outside the gene matches. This CDR3 has 17 residues. Per germline, CDR1 MNHEY and CDR2 SMNVEV (reference sequence). The CDR3 region has the DNA TGTGCCAGCAGTCCGCCCCGAAGTTGGCGGGAGCTGGACGAGCAGTACTTC. It specifies CASSPPRSWRELDEQYF.

The CDR3 is CATSRPLAGATAEQFF. In DNA, the CDR3 is TGTGCCACCAGCAGGCCCCTAGCGGGAGCCACCGCTGAGCAGTTCTTC. V and J are TRBV15 and TRBJ2-1, with 10 bases matching TRBD2. CDR3 length: 16 residues. V lost 3 bases to trimming and J lost 9 bases; unmatched junction nucleotides: 11. Germline V lookup: CDR1 LNHNV, CDR2 YYDKDF (reference sequence). Looking up the rest from reference TRBV15 and TRBJ2-1 gives the full variable domain: DAMVIQNPRYQVTQFGKPVTLSCSQTLNHNVMYWYQQKSSQAPKLLFHYYDKDFNNEADTPDNFQSRRPNTSFCFLDIRSPGLGDTAMYLCATSRPLAGATAEQFFGPGTRLTVL.

The chain carries TRBV19 and TRBJ1-2; 12 positions agree with TRBD1. The junction had 5 bases not matched to a gene; V was cut back by 5 bases and J by 4 bases. The CDR3 loop spans 15 amino acids. Germline assignment: CDR1 LNHDA and CDR2 SQIVND (reference sequence). The DNA of the CDR3 is TGTGCCAGTAGTCTGGGACAGGGGGCCCTCTATGGCTACACCTTC. The encoded protein is CASSLGQGALYGYTF.

J is TRBJ2-2 and V is TRBV5-1; TRBD1 agrees at 7 bases. Germline-derived CDR1 and CDR2 are SGHRS and YFSETQ. This CDR3 is built from 18 residues. With 2 bases clipped from V and 0 bases from J, the junction kept 10 bases outside the gene matches. CDR3 loop: CASSFRQGFMANTGELFF. The CDR3, as DNA: TGCGCCAGCAGCTTTCGACAGGGATTCATGGCGAACACCGGGGAGCTGTTTTTT.

This sequence joins TRBV27 and TRBJ2-5; D is perhaps TRBD1 (5 bases). With 6 bases removed from V and 1 base from J, the gap between germline ends came to 15 bases. The germline V gene encodes CDR1 MNHEY and CDR2 SMNVEV (reference sequence). The CDR3 has 15 residues. The CDR3 loop is CASSPLRGAQETQYF. The CDR3 DNA is TGTGCCAGCAGCCCCCTTAGGGGCGCCCAAGAGACCCAGTACTTC.

The chain has TRBV12-3 or TRBV12-4 and TRBJ2-3; perhaps TRBD2 as D (5 bases). CDR3 length: 12 amino acids. V was trimmed by 6 bases and J by 7 bases, leaving 11 bases between them. CDR3 bases: TGTGCCAGCAGAGAAGAGGGTAATACGCAGTATTTT. This gives the protein CASREEGNTQYF.